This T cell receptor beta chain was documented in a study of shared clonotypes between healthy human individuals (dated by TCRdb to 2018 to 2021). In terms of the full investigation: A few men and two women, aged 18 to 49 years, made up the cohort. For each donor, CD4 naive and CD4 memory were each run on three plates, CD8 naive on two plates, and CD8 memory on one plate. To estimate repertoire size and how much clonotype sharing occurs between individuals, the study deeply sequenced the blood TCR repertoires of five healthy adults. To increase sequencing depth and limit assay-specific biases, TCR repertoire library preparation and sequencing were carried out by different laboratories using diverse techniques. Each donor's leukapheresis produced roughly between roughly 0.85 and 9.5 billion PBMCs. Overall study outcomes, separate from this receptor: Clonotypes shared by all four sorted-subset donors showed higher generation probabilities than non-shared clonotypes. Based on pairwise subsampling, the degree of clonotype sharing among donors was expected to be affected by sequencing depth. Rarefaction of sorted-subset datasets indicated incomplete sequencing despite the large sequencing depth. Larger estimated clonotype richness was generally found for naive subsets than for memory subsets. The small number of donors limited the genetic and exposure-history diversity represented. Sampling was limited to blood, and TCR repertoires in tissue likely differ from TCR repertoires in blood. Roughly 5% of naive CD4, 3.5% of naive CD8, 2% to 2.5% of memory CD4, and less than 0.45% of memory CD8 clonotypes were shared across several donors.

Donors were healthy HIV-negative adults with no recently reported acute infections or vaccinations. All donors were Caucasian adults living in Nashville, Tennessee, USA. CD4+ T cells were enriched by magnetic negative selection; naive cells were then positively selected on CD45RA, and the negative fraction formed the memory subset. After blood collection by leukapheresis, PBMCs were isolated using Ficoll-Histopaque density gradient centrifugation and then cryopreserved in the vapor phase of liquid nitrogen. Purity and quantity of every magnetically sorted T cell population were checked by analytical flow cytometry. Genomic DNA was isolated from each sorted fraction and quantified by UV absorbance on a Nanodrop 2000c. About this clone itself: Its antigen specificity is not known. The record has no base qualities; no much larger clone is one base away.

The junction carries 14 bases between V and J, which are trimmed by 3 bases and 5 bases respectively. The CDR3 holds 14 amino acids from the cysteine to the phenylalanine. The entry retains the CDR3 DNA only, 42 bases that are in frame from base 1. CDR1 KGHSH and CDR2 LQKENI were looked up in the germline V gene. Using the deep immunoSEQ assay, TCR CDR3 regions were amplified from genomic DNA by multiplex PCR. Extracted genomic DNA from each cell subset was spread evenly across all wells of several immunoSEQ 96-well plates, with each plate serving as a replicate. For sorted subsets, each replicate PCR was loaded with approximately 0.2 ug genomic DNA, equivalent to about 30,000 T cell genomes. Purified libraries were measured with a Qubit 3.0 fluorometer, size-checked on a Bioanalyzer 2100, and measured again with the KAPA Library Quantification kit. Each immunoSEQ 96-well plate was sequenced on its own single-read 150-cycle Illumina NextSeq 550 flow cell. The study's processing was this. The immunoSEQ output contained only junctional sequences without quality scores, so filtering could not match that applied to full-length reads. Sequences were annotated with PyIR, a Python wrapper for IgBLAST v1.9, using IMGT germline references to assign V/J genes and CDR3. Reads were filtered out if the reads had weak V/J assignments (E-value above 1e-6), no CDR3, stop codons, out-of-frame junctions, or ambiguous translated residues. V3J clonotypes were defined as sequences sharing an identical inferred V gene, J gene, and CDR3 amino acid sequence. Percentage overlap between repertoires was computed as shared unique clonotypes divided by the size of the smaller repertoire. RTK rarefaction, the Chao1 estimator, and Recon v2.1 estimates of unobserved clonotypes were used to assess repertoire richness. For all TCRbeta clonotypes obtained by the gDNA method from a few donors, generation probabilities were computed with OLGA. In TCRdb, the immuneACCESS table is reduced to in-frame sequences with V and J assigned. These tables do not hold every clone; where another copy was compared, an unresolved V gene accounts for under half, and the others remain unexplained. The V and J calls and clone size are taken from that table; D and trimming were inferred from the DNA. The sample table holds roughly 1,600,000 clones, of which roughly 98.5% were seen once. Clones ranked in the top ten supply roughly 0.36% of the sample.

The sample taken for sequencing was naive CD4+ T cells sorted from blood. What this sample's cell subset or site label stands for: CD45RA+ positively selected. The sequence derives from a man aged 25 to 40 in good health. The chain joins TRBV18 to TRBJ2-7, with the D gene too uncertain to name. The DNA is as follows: TGTGCCAGCTCACCGTACACCATCAACGACGAGCAGTACTTC. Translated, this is CASSPYTINDEQYF. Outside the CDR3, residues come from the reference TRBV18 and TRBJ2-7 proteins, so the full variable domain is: NAGVMQNPRHLVRRRGQEARLRCSPMKGHSHVYWYRQLPEEGLKFMVYLQKENIIDESGMPKERFSAEFPKEGPSILRIQQVVRGDSAAYFCASSPYTINDEQYFGPGTRLTVT.